One and the same sample provided the 9 T cell receptor beta chains below, sequenced in a study of CD8+CD57+ T cells in acquired aplastic anemia. Genomic DNA, serving as template, underwent TCR beta VDJ and CDR3 profiling. TCRdb ran MiXCR on the reads and lists one entry per CDR3 protein. The table lists roughly 130,000 distinct CDR3 sequences, 48% of them singletons. Sequences were obtained from sorted CD4+, CD8+, or CD8+CD57+ T cells (not recorded which) from PBMCs. These receptors were taken from a human donor in good health, serving as a control.

The chain recombines TRBV10-1 with TRBJ2-1; no reliable D call. CDR3 length equals 15 residues. V dropped 3 bases and J dropped 6 bases, with 15 bases sitting between them. Germline V CDR1 and CDR2: WNHNN, SYGVQD (reference sequence). The CDR3 sequence: CASSERVEPSNEQFF. The CDR3 DNA is TGCGCCAGCAGTGAAAGAGTAGAACCGTCCAATGAGCAGTTCTTC.

This chain links TRBV29-1 with TRBJ2-3, with TRBD1 matching 10 bases. Looked up from germline, CDR1 is SQVTM and CDR2 is ANQGSEA. V trimming: 1 base; J trimming: 1 base; junction bases outside the gene matches: 2. The CDR3 has 15 amino acids. The CDR3 nucleotides read TGCAGCGTTGAAGTGGGGACAGGGGGCACAGATACGCAGTATTTT. Translating it yields CSVEVGTGGTDTQYF.

Of note for this clonotype: This may stem from a read error, because a much larger clone lies one nucleotide away. V usage is TRBV5-1 and J usage is TRBJ2-2; D gene ambiguous. V lost 4 bases to trimming and J lost 6 bases, with 13 bases between them. Germline lookup yields CDR1 SGHRS and CDR2 YFSETQ. This CDR3 spans 14 amino acids. CDR3 DNA: TGCGCCAGCAGCCTAGATCTATCAGCCGGGGAGCTGTTTTTT. It encodes CASSLDLSAGELFF.

This clonotype was picked up many times. CDR3 sequence: CASSLSPSEVTQYF. The CDR3, as DNA: TGTGCCAGCAGCTTATCCCCCTCAGAAGTGACCCAGTACTTC. The chain has TRBV7-9 and TRBJ2-5, with D unclear. The CDR3 covers 14 residues. Germline CDR1 and CDR2: SEHNR and FQNEAQ (reference sequence). The V end was cut by 2 bases, the J end by 7 bases, with 14 bases between.

The gene calls are TRBV19 and TRBJ1-1; D is possibly TRBD1 (5 bases). V lost 5 bases and J 6 bases, leaving 7 bases between the germline ends. This CDR3 comprises 11 residues. Germline V CDR1 and CDR2: LNHDA, SQIVND (reference sequence). CDR3 in amino acids: CASSVTAEAFF. CDR3 bases: TGTGCCAGTAGTGTGACAGCTGAAGCTTTCTTT.

The sample holds a few counts of this clonotype. The chain joins TRBV27 to TRBJ1-4; D remains ambiguous. This CDR3 region has 14 residues. Germline V gives CDR1 MNHEY, CDR2 SMNVEV (reference sequence). The ends were cut back, 6 bases at V and 6 bases at J, with 14 bases in the middle. CDR3 coding DNA: TGTGCCAGCAGCCACTGGGTGGGAGATGAAAAACTGTTTTTT. It yields the protein CASSHWVGDEKLFF. The whole variable domain, remainder taken from reference TRBV27 and TRBJ1-4, is EAQVTQNPRYLITVTGKKLTVTCSQNMNHEYMSWYRQDPGLGLRQIYYSMNVEVTDKGDVPEGYKVSRKEKRNFPLILESPSPNQTSLYFCASSHWVGDEKLFFGSGTQLSVL.

This clonotype was picked up many times. The rearrangement uses TRBV9 and TRBJ2-1; D unclear. Germline CDR1 is SGDLS and CDR2 is YYNGEE. The CDR3 sequence is 15 residues long. V shed 4 bases and J shed 0 bases, with 11 bases lying between them. The CDR3 reads CASSTLLNSYNEQFF. The CDR3 coding sequence is TGTGCCAGCAGCACCCTGCTAAACTCCTACAATGAGCAGTTCTTC.

This sequence joins TRBV15 and TRBJ1-1; D is unresolved. V lost 1 base to trimming and J lost 1 base, with 10 bases between them. This CDR3 is built from 15 residues. Germline V CDR1 and CDR2: LNHNV, YYDKDF (reference sequence). The chain's CDR3 is CATSRAQVPNTEAFF. The CDR3 nucleotides read TGTGCCACCAGCAGAGCTCAGGTCCCGAACACTGAAGCTTTCTTT.

The chain joins TRBV25-1 to TRBJ2-1; weak D call: TRBD2 (5 bases). Germline values: CDR1 MGHDK, CDR2 SYGVNS. CDR3 size: 14 residues. Trimming left V 1 base short and J 4 bases short, with 8 bases between. This CDR3 reads CASSELEDYNEQFF. The CDR3 bases are TGTGCCAGCAGTGAATTGGAGGATTACAATGAGCAGTTCTTC.